Given below is one T cell receptor (beta chain) in context. Its antigen is undetermined. TCRdb called the reads again in MiXCR, with one record for every CDR3 protein. The repertoire includes under 120,000 distinct CDR3 sequences, under 55% of them detected once, and roughly 74% sits in the top ten. This entry belongs to a study of T cell repertoires in cytomegalovirus infection. Across the whole study: Recently identified HLA-C-restricted and well-studied HLA-B-restricted CMV epitopes were used. Notes on the study in general: Cumulative frequency (of public TCR beta family members) identified carriers of CMV plus the relevant HLA.

V lost 8 bases and J lost 4, with 6 bases in between. CDR3 length equals 12 residues. Germline V gene sequence: CDR1 LNHDA, CDR2 SQIVND (reference sequence). The TCR originated in a human donor in good health (CMV status not recorded). Some clones in this sample may be carry-over from other donors' samples. The V and J genes are TRBV19 and TRBJ2-6; D call uncertain. The sequenced sample was CD8+ T cells from cultured PBMCs, obtained from culture after CMV antigen stimulation. CDR3 DNA sequence: TGTGCCAGTTCCGGCGGGGCCAACGTCCTGACTTTC. Translation: CASSGGANVLTF.